This entry is about one T cell receptor (beta chain). The sample comes from a study of T cell changes during pregnancy in multiple sclerosis. With 7 bases clipped from V and 5 bases from J, the junction kept 5 bases outside the gene matches. Looked up from germline, CDR1 is SQVTM and CDR2 is ANQGSEA. The CDR3 spans 12 residues. TCRdb's table, derived via immunoSEQ multiplex PCR, lists solely in-frame clones and lacks some. Here the sample spans fewer than 90,000 clones, 80% to 95% being singletons. This TCR was sampled from a female donor in good health, enrolled as a control in a pregnancy study. This chain uses TRBV29-1 with TRBJ2-5, with 9 positions matching TRBD2. The sequencing used peripheral blood, collected in the third trimester of pregnancy. CDR3 in amino acids: CSGILAGETQYF. The CDR3 region has the DNA TGCAGCGGTATCCTAGCGGGGGAGACCCAGTACTTC.